The 14 T cell receptor beta chains presented below share a single source sample, sequenced in a study of blood T cell repertoires in COVID-19. Generated by immunoSEQ multiplex PCR, the TCRdb table keeps only in-frame clones and is missing some. This table holds 190,000 or so clones, just under 80% found once. The sequenced sample consisted of peripheral blood. Source of these receptors: a woman aged 80 or older with active or convalescent COVID-19.

The V and J genes are TRBV3-1 (or the pseudogene TRBV3-2) and TRBJ2-3, with 11 bases fitting TRBD2. Germline CDR1 is LGHDT and CDR2 is YNNKEL (reference sequence). The V and J ends lost 1 base and 7 bases, in that order; junction bases with no gene match: 13. The CDR3 has 18 amino acids. The CDR3 protein is CASSQGGGIAGGPNTQYF. CDR3 nucleotide sequence: TGTGCCAGCAGCCAAGGAGGAGGGATAGCGGGGGGGCCGAATACGCAGTATTTT.

The chain combines TRBV7-8 with TRBJ1-6, with TRBD1 matching 9 bases. V shed 3 bases and J 5 bases; nucleotides not matched to a gene: 8. This CDR3 spans 17 amino acids. Germline V CDR1 and CDR2: SGHVS, FQNEAQ. CDR3 DNA: TGTGCCAGCAGCTTTATATTGGGACAGGGTAATAATTCACCCCTCCACTTT. Its protein is CASSFILGQGNNSPLHF.

In this sample, this clone turned up a few times. The chain carries TRBV4-2 and TRBJ1-1; D gene ambiguous. Per germline, CDR1 LGHNA and CDR2 YNFKEQ. V lost 0 bases, J lost 5 bases, and 10 bases lay in between. The CDR3 has 14 residues. CDR3 in amino acids: CASSQDAPRTEAFF. In nucleotides, the CDR3 is TGTGCCAGCAGCCAAGACGCCCCGAGAACTGAAGCTTTCTTT.

The chain joins TRBV5-1 to TRBJ2-3; TRBD2 aligns across 8 bases. The CDR3 sequence is 20 residues long. The ends lost 4 bases at V and 2 bases at J; junction bases unmatched: 21. Germline CDR1 is SGHRS and CDR2 is YFSETQ. The CDR3 DNA is TGCGCCAGCAGCCTCCCCCGGGGGGGAAAATCCCTTTTGGACACAGATACGCAGTATTTT. It translates to CASSLPRGGKSLLDTDTQYF.

This chain uses TRBV6-2 or TRBV6-3 with TRBJ2-1, with TRBD2 as a possible D gene (7 bases). Trimming took 0 bases from V and 5 from J, leaving 14 bases between them. This CDR3 contains 16 residues. CDR1 is MNHEY, CDR2 SVGEGT, per germline. The CDR3 region is CASSYSGGGQNNEQFF. The CDR3 DNA reads TGTGCCAGCAGTTACTCAGGCGGGGGCCAAAACAATGAGCAGTTCTTC.

The chain links TRBV2 to TRBJ1-4; D is possibly TRBD1 (5 bases). The germline CDR1 and CDR2 sequences are SNHLY and FYNNEI. V was pared by 4 bases and J by 4 bases, with 13 bases between. CDR3 size: 15 residues. CDR3 in amino acids: CASSGQGQVNEKLFF. The CDR3 bases are TGTGCCAGCAGTGGGCAGGGTCAGGTTAATGAAAAACTGTTTTTT.

The rearrangement links TRBV10-1 to TRBJ1-2, with 8 bases fitting TRBD1. The germline V gene has CDR1 WNHNN and CDR2 SYGVQD (reference sequence). The trim removed 6 bases at V and 1 base at J, leaving 7 bases unmatched. The CDR3 runs to 15 residues. CDR3 amino acids: CASSGDRGRNYGYTF. Written as DNA, the CDR3 is TGCGCCAGCAGCGGAGACAGGGGACGTAACTATGGCTACACCTTC.

The V gene is TRBV5-1, the J gene TRBJ2-7; 9 nucleotides align to TRBD1. The CDR3 is made up of 15 amino acids. Germline V lookup: CDR1 SGHRS, CDR2 YFSETQ. V gave up 3 bases and J gave up 2 bases; unmatched junction bases: 6. The DNA of the CDR3 is TGCGCCAGCAGCTCTACCGGGACAGGGACCTACGAGCAGTACTTC. This gives the protein CASSSTGTGTYEQYF. The whole variable domain, remainder taken from reference TRBV5-1 and TRBJ2-7, is KAGVTQTPRYLIKTRGQQVTLSCSPISGHRSVSWYQQTPGQGLQFLFEYFSETQRNKGNFPGRFSGRQFSNSRSEMNVSTLELGDSALYLCASSSTGTGTYEQYFGPGTRLTVT.

The chain combines TRBV5-1 with TRBJ1-1; TRBD1 matches 8 bases. Per germline, CDR1 SGHRS and CDR2 YFSETQ. V gave up 4 bases and J gave up 6 bases; unmatched junction bases: 5. The CDR3 spans 13 residues. This chain's CDR3 is CASSLGQEAEAFF. CDR3 nucleotides: TGCGCCAGCAGCCTGGGACAGGAGGCTGAAGCTTTCTTT.

This clone has just a few counts. The sample carries other DNA sequences with the same CDR3. The V and J genes are TRBV19 and TRBJ1-5; TRBD1 might be the D (5 bases). Germline V gene data show CDR1 as LNHDA and CDR2 as SQIVND (reference sequence). V was trimmed by 3 bases and J by 0 bases, leaving 9 bases between them. The CDR3 contains 15 residues. CDR3 in amino acids: CASSIRGNSNQPQHF. The DNA for the CDR3 is TGTGCCAGTAGTATTCGGGGGAATAGCAATCAGCCCCAGCATTTT.

The genes are TRBV2 and TRBJ2-7; 7 bases line up with TRBD2. The trim removed 7 bases at V and 4 bases at J, leaving 10 bases unmatched. CDR1 and CDR2 (germline): SNHLY, FYNNEI. The CDR3 covers 14 residues. The DNA of the CDR3 is TGTGCCAGCAAGGCCAACGGGGGGAGGTACGAGCAGTACTTC. As protein: CASKANGGRYEQYF.

This clone showed up just a few times. The CDR3 sequence: CATSDFGGTEAFF. The CDR3 nucleotides are TGTGCCACCAGTGATTTCGGGGGGACTGAAGCTTTCTTT. This chain uses TRBV24-1 with TRBJ1-1; TRBD1 is a possible D gene (5 bases). Germline values: CDR1 KGHDR, CDR2 SFDVKD. The CDR3 is made up of 13 amino acids. V lost 1 base and J 5 bases, leaving 7 bases between the germline ends.

The V and J genes are TRBV6-5 and TRBJ2-3, with D possibly TRBD1 on 5 matching bases. V dropped 6 bases and J dropped 7 bases, with 11 bases sitting between them. The CDR3 runs 12 residues. Per the germline V gene, CDR1 is MNHEY and CDR2 is SVGAGI. CDR3 coding DNA: TGTGCCAGCAGGGGATGGGGCAATACGCAGTATTTT. Residues: CASRGWGNTQYF.

J is TRBJ2-3 and V is TRBV5-1; 7 nucleotides agree with TRBD2. V lost 0 bases to trimming and J lost 6 bases; unmatched junction nucleotides: 7. Germline CDR1 and CDR2: SGHRS and YFSETQ. This CDR3 is built from 15 residues. CDR3 sequence reads: CASSLDPAGRDTQYF. CDR3 sequence (DNA): TGCGCCAGCAGCTTGGATCCAGCGGGGAGGGATACGCAGTATTTT.